Below, one T cell receptor beta chain is given with its context. This entry belongs to a study of T cells in Graves' hyperthyroidism and ophthalmopathy. RNA transcripts served as the template for amplifying TCR beta CDR3 regions. RT-PCR in the first round (using the HTBI primer set) targeted the TCR CDR3. One entry per CDR3 protein, called by TCRdb with MiXCR from the multiplex PCR reads. This sample yields over 250,000 distinct CDR3 sequences, of which 15% to 20% are seen a single time; roughly 53% belongs to the top ten. CDR3 length: 16 residues. Germline lookup yields CDR1 SGHRS and CDR2 YFSETQ. Trimming cost V 0 bases and J 3 bases; bases outside gene matches: 4.

Sequencing was done on a sample of blood. V gene TRBV5-1 combines with J gene TRBJ2-3; 10 nucleotides match TRBD2. This receptor was obtained from a woman aged 55-69 years with Graves' ophthalmopathy. The CDR3 reads CASSLGVSGGTDTQYF. DNA of the CDR3: TGCGCCAGCAGCTTGGGAGTTAGCGGGGGGACAGATACGCAGTATTTT.